The 20 T cell receptor beta chains reported below all come from one sample, sequenced in a study of blood T cell repertoires in COVID-19. The table came from immunoSEQ multiplex PCR; TCRdb's copy has only in-frame clones and leaves some out. Here the sample spans under 450,000 clones, roughly 90% being singletons. What was sequenced was peripheral blood. These receptors originate from a woman aged 60-75 years with COVID-19, enrolled during active disease.

CDR3: CASSQEGHSSYEQYF. CDR3 coding DNA: TGTGCCAGCAGCCAAGAGGGCCATAGCTCCTACGAGCAGTACTTC. This chain uses TRBV4-2 with TRBJ2-7; D call uncertain. V was trimmed by 0 bases and J by 0 bases, leaving 9 bases between them. CDR3 length: 15 amino acids. Per germline, CDR1 LGHNA and CDR2 YNFKEQ.

The count of this clone is one. This chain joins TRBV5-1 and TRBJ2-3; D may be TRBD1 (6 bases). This CDR3 contains 15 residues. Germline CDR1 and CDR2: SGHRS and YFSETQ. V was shortened by 0 bases and J by 0 bases, with 8 bases between the two germline ends. The CDR3 region has the DNA TGCGCCAGCAGCTTGGAACAGGGTAGCACAGATACGCAGTATTTT. As protein: CASSLEQGSTDTQYF.

The chain carries TRBV7-9 and TRBJ1-5; the D is unclear. The CDR3 consists of 14 residues. The germline V gene has CDR1 SEHNR and CDR2 FQNEAQ (reference sequence). V shed 5 bases and J shed 0 bases, with 8 bases lying between them. In nucleotides, the CDR3 is TGTGCCAGCAGCCCTTCCTATAGCAATCAGCCCCAGCATTTT. It yields the protein CASSPSYSNQPQHF.

This clone was picked up one time. The rearrangement links TRBV19 to TRBJ1-1, with 7 bases fitting TRBD1. CDR3 length: 14 amino acids. Germline V CDR1 and CDR2: LNHDA, SQIVND (reference sequence). After removal of 4 bases from V and 6 bases from J, the junction contained 8 bases not matched to a gene. The CDR3 nucleotides read TGTGCCAGTAGTACTCGACAGGGTCGGCCTGAAGCTTTCTTT. Translation gives CASSTRQGRPEAFF.

V and J are TRBV6-5 and TRBJ1-2; no definite D call. V shed 6 bases and J shed 8 bases, with 16 bases lying between them. CDR3 size: 13 residues. From germline, CDR1 is MNHEY and CDR2 SVGAGI. DNA for the CDR3: TGTGCCAGCAGGCACCTCGACGGACTCGGCTACACCTTC. Protein product: CASRHLDGLGYTF.

This clone was seen a few times. This chain joins TRBV19 and TRBJ2-3; D is undetermined. V was shortened by 6 bases and J by 2 bases, with 9 bases between the two germline ends. Germline-derived CDR1 and CDR2 are LNHDA and SQIVND (reference sequence). CDR3 length: 13 residues. The CDR3 DNA reads as TGTGCCAGTAGGCATAGAAACACAGATACGCAGTATTTT. As protein: CASRHRNTDTQYF.

The chain joins TRBV21-1 to TRBJ1-1; TRBD1 is taken as the D call from the table, unchecked against the DNA. TRBV21-1 is noted as a pseudogene. The CDR3 spans 14 residues. CDR3 protein: CASSNGQEDTEAFF. The CDR3 bases are TGTGCCAGCAGCAACGGACAGGAGGACACTGAAGCTTTCTTT.

This rearrangement joins TRBV19 to TRBJ2-3; 8 bases are shared with TRBD1. The V segment lost 7 bases and the J segment 2 bases; nucleotides outside the gene matches: 11. This CDR3 spans 16 amino acids. In germline, CDR1 is LNHDA, CDR2 SQIVND (reference sequence). The CDR3 region has the DNA TGTGCCAGTAACAGTTGGGGACAGGCCAACACAGATACGCAGTATTTT. Translation: CASNSWGQANTDTQYF.

The CDR3 here is CASSQTPLAGGSSYNEQFF. For the CDR3, the DNA is TGTGCCAGCAGCCAAACCCCCCTAGCGGGGGGGAGCTCCTACAATGAGCAGTTCTTC. This sequence joins TRBV4-2 and TRBJ2-1, with 12 bases fitting TRBD2. The CDR3 is 19 residues long. The V gene's germline CDR1 is LGHNA and CDR2 YNFKEQ. J was trimmed by 0 bases and V by 2 bases; bases with no gene match: 8.

This sequence joins TRBV10-1 and TRBJ1-1; 7 nucleotides match TRBD1. This CDR3 region has 12 residues. Germline-derived CDR1 and CDR2 are WNHNN and SYGVQD (reference sequence). Unmatched junction bases numbered 4, after V lost 8 bases and J lost 4 bases. The CDR3 loop reads CASGQGGTEAFF. The CDR3 DNA is TGCGCCAGCGGTCAGGGGGGCACTGAAGCTTTCTTT.

The chain has TRBV6-2 or TRBV6-3 and TRBJ2-3, with 10 bases fitting TRBD2. CDR1 and CDR2 from the germline V gene are MNHEY and SVGEGT. V trimming: 4 bases; J trimming: 0 bases; junction bases outside the gene matches: 4. The CDR3 has 16 residues. The chain's CDR3 is CASSLTSGISTDTQYF. As DNA, the CDR3 is TGTGCCAGCAGTTTAACTAGCGGGATCAGCACAGATACGCAGTATTTT.

The genes are TRBV12-3 or TRBV12-4 and TRBJ2-7, with D maybe TRBD1 (6 bases). The CDR3 spans 13 residues. V dropped 3 bases and J dropped 5 bases, with 11 bases sitting between them. The DNA for the CDR3 is TGTGCCAGCAGTTTTGGCCGGGACAACGAGCAGTACTTC. This encodes CASSFGRDNEQYF.

The count of this clone is one. The CDR3 DNA reads as TGTGCCAGCAGCCCCCGCGGGAGGGCAGATGGCTACACCTTC. It specifies CASSPRGRADGYTF. The chain combines TRBV11-2 with TRBJ1-2; D remains ambiguous. The CDR3 is 14 amino acids. With 5 bases removed from V and 6 bases from J, the gap between germline ends came to 16 bases. The germline gives CDR1 SGHAT, CDR2 FQNNGV.

This sequence joins TRBV10-3 and TRBJ1-1; D call uncertain. Germline loops: CDR1 ENHRY, CDR2 SYGVKD. CDR3 length equals 11 residues. Trimming took 8 bases from V and 6 from J, leaving 10 bases between them. This CDR3 reads CAIARFAEAFF. Here the CDR3 DNA reads TGTGCCATCGCACGGTTTGCTGAAGCTTTCTTT.

The chain employs TRBV20-1 and TRBJ1-2; D is uncertain. CDR1 and CDR2 from the germline V gene are DFQATT and SNEGSKA (reference sequence). CDR3 length equals 8 residues. The CDR3 is CGTYGYTF. DNA of the CDR3: TGCGGTACATATGGCTACACCTTC.

This clone was seen only a few times. The chain links TRBV9 to TRBJ1-5; 8 bases align to TRBD1. In germline, CDR1 is SGDLS, CDR2 YYNGEE. The V segment lost 4 bases and the J segment 7 bases; nucleotides outside the gene matches: 4. The CDR3 has 13 amino acids. CDR3 sequence reads: CASSTGQGQPQHF. The CDR3 nucleotides read TGTGCCAGCAGCACCGGACAGGGCCAGCCCCAGCATTTT.

A few counts support this clone. The gene calls are TRBV5-7 and TRBJ2-7; D is ambiguous. TRBV5-7 is given ORF status, its function remaining uncertain. Trimming took 4 bases from V and 4 from J, leaving 9 bases between them. The CDR3 runs 12 residues. This CDR3 reads CASSPDLYEQYF. CDR3 sequence (DNA): TGTGCCAGCAGCCCAGATCTTTACGAGCAGTACTTC.

The V gene is TRBV5-1, the J gene TRBJ2-7, with TRBD1 matching over 9 bases. The CDR3 runs 16 residues. CDR1 and CDR2 from the germline V gene are SGHRS and YFSETQ. The ends lost 0 bases at V and 3 bases at J; junction bases unmatched: 7. CDR3 region: CASSLVGTGRNYEQYF. In nucleotides, the CDR3 is TGCGCCAGCAGCTTGGTTGGGACAGGGCGGAACTACGAGCAGTACTTC.

Here the CDR3 reads CASSPRGGPQHF. The CDR3 nucleotides are TGTGCCAGCAGTCCTAGGGGGGGGCCCCAGCATTTT. This chain links TRBV21-1 with TRBJ1-5. TRBV21-1 constitutes a pseudogene. The CDR3 loop spans 12 amino acids.

V usage is TRBV9 and J usage is TRBJ1-3; no reliable D call. The germline V and J ends were trimmed by 0 bases and 5 bases, with 9 bases remaining between them. Per germline, CDR1 SGDLS and CDR2 YYNGEE. The CDR3 is 14 amino acids. CDR3 in DNA: TGTGCCAGCAGCGTAGTGAGGGTAAGAAACACCATATATTTT. As protein: CASSVVRVRNTIYF.